This T cell receptor (beta chain) was sequenced in a study of cytomegalovirus exposure and HLA in healthy donors. Study outcomes and limitations: In a later analysis, TCR beta V- and J-gene trimming was associated with a missense DCLRE1C variant. Within an earlier analysis, most TCR beta V segments proved productive either about 87% or about 30% of the time.

With 60 Vbeta and 13 Jbeta primers, the PCR was carried out. TCRdb's copy holds only in-frame clones and misses some; the assay was immunoSEQ multiplex PCR. The sample holds approximately 200,000 clones, about 82% seen once. As regards this clone: The antigen is not known.

Germline CDR1 and CDR2: LNHDA and SQIVND (reference sequence). The ends were cut back, 9 bases at V and 0 bases at J, with 18 bases in the middle. The CDR3 totals 17 residues. This clonotype originated in a woman in her 50s in good health and CMV-seronegative. The chain is built from TRBV19 and TRBJ2-6; possible D gene TRBD1, 6 bases. Sequences were obtained from PBMCs. CDR3 region: CASQKQGPSSGANVLTF. CDR3 sequence (DNA): TGTGCCAGCCAAAAACAGGGCCCTTCCTCTGGGGCCAACGTCCTGACTTTC.